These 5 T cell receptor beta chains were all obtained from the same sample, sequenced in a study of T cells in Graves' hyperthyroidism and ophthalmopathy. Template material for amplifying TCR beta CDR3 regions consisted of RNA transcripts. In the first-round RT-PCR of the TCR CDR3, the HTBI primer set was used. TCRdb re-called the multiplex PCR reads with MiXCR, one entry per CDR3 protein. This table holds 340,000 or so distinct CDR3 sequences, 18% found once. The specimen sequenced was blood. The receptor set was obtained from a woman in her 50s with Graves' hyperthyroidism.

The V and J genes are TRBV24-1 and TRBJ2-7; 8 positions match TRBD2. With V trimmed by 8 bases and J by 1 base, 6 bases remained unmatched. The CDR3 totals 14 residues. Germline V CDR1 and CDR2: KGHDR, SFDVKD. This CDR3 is CATTSGGLSYEQYF. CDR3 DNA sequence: TGTGCCACCACAAGCGGGGGCCTTTCCTACGAGCAGTACTTC.

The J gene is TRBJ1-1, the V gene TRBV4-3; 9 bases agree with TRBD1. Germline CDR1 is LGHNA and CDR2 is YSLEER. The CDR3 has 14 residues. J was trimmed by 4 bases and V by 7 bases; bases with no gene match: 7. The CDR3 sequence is CASNTGGWGTEAFF. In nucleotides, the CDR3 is TGCGCCAGCAACACAGGGGGCTGGGGCACTGAAGCTTTCTTT.

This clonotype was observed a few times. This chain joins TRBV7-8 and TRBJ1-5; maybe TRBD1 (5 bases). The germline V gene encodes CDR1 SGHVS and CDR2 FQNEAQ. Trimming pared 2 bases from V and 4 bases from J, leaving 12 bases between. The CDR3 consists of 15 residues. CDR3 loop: CASSLSGEGNQPQHF. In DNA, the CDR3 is TGTGCCAGCAGCTTAAGTGGCGAGGGGAATCAGCCCCAGCATTTT.

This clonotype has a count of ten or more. The CDR3 DNA is TGTGCCTGGAGCGCGACACACATTTCCTCCTACGAGCAGTACTTC. This codes for CAWSATHISSYEQYF. This chain joins TRBV30 and TRBJ2-7; no clear D gene. Trimming took 3 bases from V and 0 from J, leaving 15 bases between them. The germline V gene encodes CDR1 GTSNPN and CDR2 SVGIG (reference sequence). The CDR3 runs to 15 residues.

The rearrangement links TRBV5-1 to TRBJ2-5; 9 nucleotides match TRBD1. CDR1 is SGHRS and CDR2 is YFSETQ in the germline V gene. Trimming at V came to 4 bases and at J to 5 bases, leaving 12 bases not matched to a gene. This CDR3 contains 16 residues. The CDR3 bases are TGCGCCAGCAGCCTTCAACGGGACAGGGCTGGGGAGACCCAGTACTTC. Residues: CASSLQRDRAGETQYF.